This T cell receptor (beta chain) was sequenced in a study of cytomegalovirus exposure and HLA in healthy donors (dated by TCRdb to between 2016 and 2019). For the study in its entirety: According to a later analysis, the 100 to 150 validation repertoires were produced on the same platform as the approximately 600 repertoires of the first cohort. In addition to the first cohort of 666 subjects, a separate validation cohort of about 120 different subjects was used. The study aimed to test whether cataloging public T cell receptors could reveal signatures of past pathogen exposure. To predict cytomegalovirus infection status, the study brought together high-throughput TCR immunosequencing, statistical association of individual TCRs with disease status, and machine learning.

General conclusions and limits of the study: In a later analysis, TCRs clustered in the first cohort were found to also tend to co-occur in the 110 or so validation repertoires, with 85% to 95% of cluster scores above 0. While some public TCRs were present in many individuals, most TCR sequences turned up only very rarely across donors. It was suggested by the authors that the approach could potentially be generalized to other disease states and immunological phenotypes. The study gave a list of more than 150 TCR beta chains associated with cytomegalovirus. A later analysis lacked HLA typing for the validation cohort, so it scored co-occurrence in that cohort across all 110 or so repertoires. In both the original and validation cohorts, the classifier was reported to diagnose cytomegalovirus status with high specificity and sensitivity. A few of the identified cytomegalovirus-associated TCR beta chains were confirmed in vitro to be specific for cytomegalovirus antigens.

As to this clone: Its antigen remains undetermined. Base qualities are not at hand, and no much larger clone is one base apart.

Trimming accounts for 2 bases at V and 1 base at J, while the number of junction bases matched to no gene is 1. The CDR3 numbers 14 residues from cysteine through phenylalanine. Left in the record is the CDR3 DNA by itself, 42 bases read in frame from the first base. From a lookup of the germline V gene (reference sequence), CDR1 and CDR2 are LNHDA and SQIVND. The donors were included in the validation cohort of approximately 120 subjects, a group kept apart from the roughly 690-subject first cohort. Library preparation was by the immunoSEQ multiplex PCR assay. Turning to the authors' computational methods: A statistical classification framework was built for diagnosing cytomegalovirus status from the catalog of TCR beta chain sequences. TCRdb provides this immuneACCESS table in a form limited to in-frame rearrangements. Some clones are lacking; in checked studies, under half of them reflect an unresolved V gene, and why the rest are absent is not known. That table furnishes V, J and clone size, whereas the DNA furnished D and trimming. This sample lists approximately 70,000 clones; less than 95% were detected once. The ten largest clones add up to 1% of the sample.

The receptor was derived from a woman aged 18-29 years in good health and CMV-seronegative. The chain is encoded by TRBV19 joined to TRBJ2-7, and 8 bases in between align with TRBD2. The sample consisted of PBMCs. This receptor has the CDR3 CASSITSGSYEQYF. In nucleotides, the sequence is TGTGCCAGTAGTATAACTAGCGGATCCTACGAGCAGTACTTC.